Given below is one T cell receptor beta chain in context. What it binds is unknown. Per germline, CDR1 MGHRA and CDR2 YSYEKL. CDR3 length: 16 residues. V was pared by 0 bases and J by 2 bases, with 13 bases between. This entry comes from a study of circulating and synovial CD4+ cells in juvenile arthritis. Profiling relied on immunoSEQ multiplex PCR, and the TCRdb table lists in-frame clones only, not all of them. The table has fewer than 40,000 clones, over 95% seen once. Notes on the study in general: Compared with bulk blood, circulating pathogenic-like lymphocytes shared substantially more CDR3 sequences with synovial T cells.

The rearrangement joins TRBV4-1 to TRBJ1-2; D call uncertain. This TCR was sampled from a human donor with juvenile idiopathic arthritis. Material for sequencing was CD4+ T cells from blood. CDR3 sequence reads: CASSQDLGRINYGYTF. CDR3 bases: TGCGCCAGCAGCCAAGATCTTGGGAGGATCAACTATGGCTACACCTTC.